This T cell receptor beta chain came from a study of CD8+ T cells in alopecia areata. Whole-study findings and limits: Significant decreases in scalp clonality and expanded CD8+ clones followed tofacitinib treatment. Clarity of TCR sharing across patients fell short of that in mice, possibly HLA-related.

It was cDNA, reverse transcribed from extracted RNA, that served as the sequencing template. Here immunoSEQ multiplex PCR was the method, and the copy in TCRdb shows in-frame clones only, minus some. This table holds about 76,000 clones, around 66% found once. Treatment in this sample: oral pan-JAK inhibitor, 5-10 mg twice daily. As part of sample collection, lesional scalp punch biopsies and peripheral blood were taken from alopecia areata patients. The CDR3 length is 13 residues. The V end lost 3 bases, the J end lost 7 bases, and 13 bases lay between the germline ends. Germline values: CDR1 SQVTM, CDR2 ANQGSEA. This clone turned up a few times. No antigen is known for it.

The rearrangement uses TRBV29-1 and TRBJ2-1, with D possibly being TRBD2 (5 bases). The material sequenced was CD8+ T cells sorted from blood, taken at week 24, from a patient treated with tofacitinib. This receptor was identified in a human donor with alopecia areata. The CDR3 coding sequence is TGCAGCGTTGATCGGGGTGGGGTGAATGAGCAGTTCTTC. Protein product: CSVDRGGVNEQFF.